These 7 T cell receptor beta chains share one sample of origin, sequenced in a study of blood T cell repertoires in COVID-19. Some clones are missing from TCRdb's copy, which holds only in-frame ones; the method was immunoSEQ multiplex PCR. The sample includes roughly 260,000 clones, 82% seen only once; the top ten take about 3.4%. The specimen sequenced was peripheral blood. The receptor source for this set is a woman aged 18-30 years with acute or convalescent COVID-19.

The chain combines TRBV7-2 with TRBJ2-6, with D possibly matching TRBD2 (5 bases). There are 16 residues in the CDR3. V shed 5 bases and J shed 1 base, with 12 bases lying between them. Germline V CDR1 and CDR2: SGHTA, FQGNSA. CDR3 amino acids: CASSARTGSGANVLTF. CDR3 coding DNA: TGTGCCAGCAGCGCGCGGACTGGATCTGGGGCCAACGTCCTGACTTTC.

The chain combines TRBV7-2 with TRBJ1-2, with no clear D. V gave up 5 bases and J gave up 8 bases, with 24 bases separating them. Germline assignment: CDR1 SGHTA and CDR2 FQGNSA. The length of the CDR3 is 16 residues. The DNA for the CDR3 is TGTGCCAGCAGCCCAACCCAAGTCAATCGTTTGCAGGGCTACACCTTC. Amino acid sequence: CASSPTQVNRLQGYTF.

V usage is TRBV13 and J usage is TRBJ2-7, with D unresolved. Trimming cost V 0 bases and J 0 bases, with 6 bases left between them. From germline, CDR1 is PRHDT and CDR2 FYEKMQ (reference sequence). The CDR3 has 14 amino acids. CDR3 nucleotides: TGTGCCAGCAGCTTAGGCGTCGGCTCCTACGAGCAGTACTTC. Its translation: CASSLGVGSYEQYF.

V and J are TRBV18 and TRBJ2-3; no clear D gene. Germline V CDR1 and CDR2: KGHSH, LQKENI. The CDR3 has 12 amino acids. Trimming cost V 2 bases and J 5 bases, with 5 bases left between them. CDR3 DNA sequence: TGTGCCAGCTCACCAGGCCAAGATACGCAGTATTTT. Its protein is CASSPGQDTQYF.

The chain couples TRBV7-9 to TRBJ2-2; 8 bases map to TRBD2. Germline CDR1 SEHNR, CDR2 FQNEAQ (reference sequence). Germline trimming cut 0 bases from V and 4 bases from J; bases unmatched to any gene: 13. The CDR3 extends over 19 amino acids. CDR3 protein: CASSLAKGGAGEITGELFF. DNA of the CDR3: TGTGCCAGCAGCTTAGCGAAGGGGGGAGCGGGAGAAATCACCGGGGAGCTGTTTTTT.

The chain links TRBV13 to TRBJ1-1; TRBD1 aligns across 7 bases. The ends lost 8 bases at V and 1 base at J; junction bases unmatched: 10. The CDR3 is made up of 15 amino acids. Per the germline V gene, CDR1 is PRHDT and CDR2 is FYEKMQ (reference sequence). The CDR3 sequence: CASYSLWTGNTEAFF. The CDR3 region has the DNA TGTGCCAGCTACAGCCTTTGGACAGGGAACACTGAAGCTTTCTTT.

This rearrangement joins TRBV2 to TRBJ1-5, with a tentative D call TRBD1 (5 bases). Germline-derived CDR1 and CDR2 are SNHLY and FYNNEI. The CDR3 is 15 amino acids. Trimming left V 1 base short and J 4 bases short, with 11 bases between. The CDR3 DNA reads TGTGCCAGCAGTGAAGTGACAGCTACAAATCAGCCCCAGCATTTT. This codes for CASSEVTATNQPQHF. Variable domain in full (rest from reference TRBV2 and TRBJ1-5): EPEVTQTPSHQVTQMGQEVILRCVPISNHLYFYWYRQILGQKVEFLVSFYNNEISEKSEIFDDQFSVERPDGSNFTLKIRSTKLEDSAMYFCASSEVTATNQPQHFGDGTRLSIL.